This entry describes one TCR beta chain. Its antigen is not identified. V shed 2 bases and J 2 bases; nucleotides not matched to a gene: 5. CDR3 length: 15 amino acids. Germline V lookup: CDR1 SGHRS, CDR2 YFSETQ. The whole isolated RNA underwent reverse transcription, so sequencing captured expressed TCRB transcripts. Naive, central memory and regulatory T cell samples produced a mean of approximately 4 million reads. Sequenced by immunoSEQ multiplex PCR; TCRdb stores in-frame clones only, minus some. The data hold about 900,000 clones, with 17% observed a single time. These data come from a study of beta chain features in type 1 diabetes. Whole-study results and caveats: TCRB CDR3s were moderately but significantly shorter in Type 1 diabetes patients in all four CD4+ subsets.

Sequencing input: naive CD4+ T cells from blood. This TCR was sampled from a woman between 18 and 29 years old in good health. This rearrangement joins TRBV5-1 to TRBJ2-7; 9 bases fit TRBD2. CDR3 in DNA: TGCGCCAGCAGCTTTACTAGCGGGTTTACCTACGAGCAGTACTTC. This encodes CASSFTSGFTYEQYF.